A selection of T cell receptor beta chains follows, all from one sample in a study of blood T cell repertoires in COVID-19. Some clones are missing from TCRdb's copy, which holds only in-frame ones; the method was immunoSEQ multiplex PCR. Among 150,000 to 200,000 clones listed, approximately 85% were seen once. Sequenced material: peripheral blood. These TCRs come from an elderly woman with acute or convalescent COVID-19. Both conserved end residues are part of each CDR3. Each record gives: J gene, clone size, D gene, V gene, CDR3 protein, CDR3 DNA. D genes are given only for firm matches. Expanded clones get a size class; other rows say once, few or many, or leave the size out.

>TRBJ2-7|NA|NA|TRBV29-1
CSVASGGAGQYF
TGCAGCGTTGCCTCCGGCGGGGCCGGGCAGTACTTC
>TRBJ1-2|NA|TRBD1|TRBV5-1
CASSSTGPERGYTF
TGCGCCAGCAGCTCGACAGGGCCGGAGAGGGGCTACACCTTC
>TRBJ2-4|NA|NA|TRBV15
CATSRDQGLAKNIQYF
TGTGCCACCAGCAGAGATCAGGGGCTAGCCAAAAACATTCAGTACTTC
>TRBJ1-5|NA|NA|TRBV4-3
CASSQGQNNQPQHF
TGCGCCAGCAGCCAAGGACAGAACAATCAGCCCCAGCATTTT
>TRBJ1-5|NA|NA|TRBV2
CASTSLGLAGNQPQHF
TGTGCCAGCACCTCTCTCGGCCTTGCGGGCAATCAGCCCCAGCATTTT
>TRBJ2-4|NA|TRBD2|TRBV4-1
CASSLAGLAKNIQYF
TGCGCCAGCAGCCTAGCGGGGTTAGCCAAAAACATTCAGTACTTC
>TRBJ2-2|NA|NA|TRBV6-1
CASSELGGTGELFF
TGTGCCAGCAGTGAACTGGGGGGAACCGGGGAGCTGTTTTTT
>TRBJ2-7|NA|NA|TRBV5-1
CASSLARHPYEQYF
TGCGCCAGCAGCTTGGCCAGACACCCCTACGAGCAGTACTTC
>TRBJ2-4|NA|TRBD2|TRBV9
CASSPPSGAKNIQYF
TGTGCCAGCAGCCCTCCTAGCGGGGCCAAAAACATTCAGTACTTC
>TRBJ1-1|NA|NA|TRBV30
CAWNGQSFSGEAFF
TGTGCCTGGAACGGGCAGTCCTTTAGCGGTGAAGCTTTCTTT
>TRBJ2-1|once|NA|TRBV9
CASSVSGENYNEQFF
TGTGCCAGCAGCGTTAGCGGAGAGAACTACAATGAGCAGTTCTTC
>TRBJ2-2|NA|TRBD1|TRBV10-1
CASRLPLRDRVNTGELFF
TGCGCCAGCAGGCTACCCCTTAGGGACAGGGTAAACACCGGGGAGCTGTTTTTT
>TRBJ2-7|few|TRBD2|TRBV7-3
CASSGGGSSYEQYF
TGTGCCAGCAGCGGAGGCGGGAGCTCCTACGAGCAGTACTTC
>TRBJ1-2|NA|TRBD1|TRBV27
CASGYTGGRYGYTF
TGTGCCAGCGGCTATACAGGGGGACGCTATGGCTACACCTTC
>TRBJ1-5|NA|TRBD1|TRBV11-2
CASSSGGGGGQPQHF
TGTGCCAGCAGCTCAGGGGGCGGGGGCGGTCAGCCCCAGCATTTT
>TRBJ2-2|NA|NA|TRBV27
CASSFTGSTGELFF
TGTGCCAGCAGTTTTACGGGTTCTACCGGGGAGCTGTTTTTT
>TRBJ1-6|NA|TRBD1|TRBV6-5
CASSYQDRDNSPLHF
TGTGCCAGCAGTTACCAGGACAGGGATAATTCACCCCTCCACTTT
>TRBJ2-1|NA|TRBD2|TRBV5-1
CASSTSGSYNEQFF
TGCGCCAGCAGCACTAGCGGATCCTACAATGAGCAGTTCTTC